The 20 T cell receptor beta chains below all came from one sample that was sequenced in a study of monozygotic twins with inflammatory bowel disease. From the 5' RACE reads, TCRdb lists one entry per CDR3 protein and no DNA. Its table records 350,000 to 500,000 distinct CDR3 sequences. Sequencing was done on a sample of blood. The receptors here all came from a human donor with ulcerative colitis or Crohn's disease, or a healthy co-twin of an affected twin (not recorded which).

The CDR3: CASSVSHPGANVLTF. The J gene is TRBJ2-6, the V gene TRBV7-9. The CDR3 is 15 amino acids. The germline V gene has CDR1 SEHNR and CDR2 FQNEAQ (reference sequence).

The J gene is TRBJ2-1, the V gene TRBV20-1; TCRdb names TRBD2, which stays unverified in the absence of DNA. There are 15 residues in the CDR3. From germline, CDR1 is DFQATT and CDR2 SNEGSKA (reference sequence). Here the CDR3 reads CSARTSLAGPNEQFF.

CDR3: CASSLRAGLGNTEAFF. The chain joins TRBV5-1 to TRBJ1-1; TCRdb reports TRBD1, a call that lacks DNA to check it against. This CDR3 region has 16 residues. Germline values: CDR1 SGHRS, CDR2 YFSETQ.

The chain links TRBV5-1 to TRBJ2-5; the TRBD2 assignment by TCRdb is unverifiable without DNA. Germline CDR1 is SGHRS and CDR2 is YFSETQ. The length of the CDR3 is 14 residues. CDR3: CASSSTGLPETQYF.

This chain links TRBV12-3 or TRBV12-4 with TRBJ1-2; TCRdb returns TRBD1, unconfirmable since there is no DNA. The CDR3 has 14 residues. CDR3: CASSPLTGIDGYTF.

V gene TRBV7-7 combines with J gene TRBJ2-3; TCRdb outputs TRBD2, but without DNA this stays unchecked. This CDR3 region has 16 residues. Germline V lookup: CDR1 SSHAT, CDR2 FNYEAQ (reference sequence). The CDR3 sequence is CASSLRAGGGTDTQYF.

V usage is TRBV24-1 and J usage is TRBJ2-3; TCRdb lists TRBD1, though no DNA is available to test this call. Germline CDR1 and CDR2: KGHDR and SFDVKD. This CDR3 is built from 14 residues. This CDR3 is CATSGRGPTDTQYF.

The rearrangement joins TRBV5-5 to TRBJ1-4. CDR1 and CDR2 (germline): SGHKS, YYEKEE (reference sequence). CDR3 size: 13 residues. CDR3 residues: CASSLGPNEKLFF.

The chain carries TRBV2 and TRBJ2-1; TCRdb gives TRBD1 as the D gene, but with no DNA this cannot be confirmed. The germline V gene has CDR1 SNHLY and CDR2 FYNNEI. This CDR3 is built from 14 residues. This chain's CDR3 is CASAPIAVYNEQFF. Full variable domain (rest looked up from reference TRBV2 and TRBJ2-1): EPEVTQTPSHQVTQMGQEVILRCVPISNHLYFYWYRQILGQKVEFLVSFYNNEISEKSEIFDDQFSVERPDGSNFTLKIRSTKLEDSAMYFCASAPIAVYNEQFFGPGTRLTVL.

The chain recombines TRBV30 with TRBJ2-5; with no DNA, the TCRdb D assignment of TRBD2 cannot be verified. The CDR3 loop spans 15 amino acids. In germline, CDR1 is GTSNPN, CDR2 SVGIG (reference sequence). This CDR3 is CAWSVGTSGRETQYF.

This rearrangement joins TRBV5-1 to TRBJ2-3. The CDR3 loop spans 14 amino acids. From germline, CDR1 is SGHRS and CDR2 YFSETQ. The CDR3 loop reads CASNWDGGTDTQYF.

The chain carries TRBV12-3 or TRBV12-4 and TRBJ1-2. There are 16 residues in the CDR3. The CDR3: CASSLRAVSSNYGYTF.

The chain uses TRBV7-2 and TRBJ2-3; TCRdb outputs TRBD2, but without DNA this stays unchecked. Looked up from germline, CDR1 is SGHTA and CDR2 is FQGNSA. CDR3 length: 13 amino acids. The CDR3 sequence: CASSNARRDTQYF.

V is TRBV11-2 and J is TRBJ1-2; TCRdb returns TRBD1, unconfirmable since there is no DNA. Germline V gene lookup returns CDR1 SGHAT and CDR2 FQNNGV. The CDR3 contains 15 residues. The chain's CDR3 is CASSPLGRTDYGYTF.

The J gene is TRBJ2-1, the V gene TRBV5-6; TCRdb gives TRBD2 as the D gene, but with no DNA this cannot be confirmed. Per germline, CDR1 SGHDT and CDR2 YYEEEE. This CDR3 is built from 16 residues. CDR3 amino acids: CASSTGTSGSFYEQFF.

The CDR3 reads CASSQDRGTLQYF. This sequence joins TRBV4-2 and TRBJ2-3; TCRdb's D call, TRBD2, is unchecked because there is no DNA. The germline V gene encodes CDR1 LGHNA and CDR2 YNFKEQ. The CDR3 contains 13 residues.

The chain is built from TRBV6-6 and TRBJ1-1; TCRdb indicates TRBD1, and absent DNA this call remains unverified. This CDR3 comprises 14 residues. Germline lookup yields CDR1 MNHNY and CDR2 SVGAGI (reference sequence). CDR3 amino acids: CASSRPSGGDEAFF.

The chain has TRBV18 and TRBJ2-2. Germline-derived CDR1 and CDR2 are KGHSH and LQKENI. CDR3 length: 15 residues. The CDR3: CASSLTISNTGELFF.

The rearrangement links TRBV12-3 or TRBV12-4 to TRBJ2-2; TCRdb picks TRBD2, but there is no DNA to check that call. The length of the CDR3 is 17 residues. CDR3 protein: CASSLFLLAGSAGELFF.

The chain has TRBV12-3 or TRBV12-4 and TRBJ1-1; TCRdb returns TRBD1, unconfirmable since there is no DNA. The CDR3 is made up of 12 amino acids. The CDR3 region is CASTLWGREAFF.